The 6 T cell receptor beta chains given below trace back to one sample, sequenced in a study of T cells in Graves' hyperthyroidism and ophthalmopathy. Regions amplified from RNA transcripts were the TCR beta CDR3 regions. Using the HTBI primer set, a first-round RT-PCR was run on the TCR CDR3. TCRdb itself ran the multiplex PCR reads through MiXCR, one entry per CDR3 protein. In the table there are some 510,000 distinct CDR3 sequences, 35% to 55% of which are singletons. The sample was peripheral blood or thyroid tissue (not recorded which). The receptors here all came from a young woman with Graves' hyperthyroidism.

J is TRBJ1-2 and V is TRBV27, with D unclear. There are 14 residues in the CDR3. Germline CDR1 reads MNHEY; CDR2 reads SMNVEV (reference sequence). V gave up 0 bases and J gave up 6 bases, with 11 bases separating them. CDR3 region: CASSLSQGRHGYTF. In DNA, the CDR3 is TGTGCCAGCAGTTTATCGCAAGGACGGCATGGCTACACCTTC.

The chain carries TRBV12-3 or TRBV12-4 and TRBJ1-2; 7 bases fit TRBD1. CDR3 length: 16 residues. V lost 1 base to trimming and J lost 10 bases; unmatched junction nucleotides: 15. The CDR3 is CASSLGMGRGEFAYTF. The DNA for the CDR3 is TGTGCCAGCAGTTTAGGGATGGGCAGGGGGGAGTTTGCCTACACCTTC.

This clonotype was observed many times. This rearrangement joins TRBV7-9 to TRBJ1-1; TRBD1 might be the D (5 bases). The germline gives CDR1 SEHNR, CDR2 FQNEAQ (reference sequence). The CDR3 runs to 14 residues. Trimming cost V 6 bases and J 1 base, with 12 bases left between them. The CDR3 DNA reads TGTGCCAGCAGGGACATCGAGGCGAACACTGAAGCTTTCTTT. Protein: CASRDIEANTEAFF.

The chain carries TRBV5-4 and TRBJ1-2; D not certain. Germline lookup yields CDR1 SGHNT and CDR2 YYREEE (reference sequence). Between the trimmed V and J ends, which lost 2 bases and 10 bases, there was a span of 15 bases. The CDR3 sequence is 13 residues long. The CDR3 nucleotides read TGTGCCAGCAGCTTCAATGCTCCAGCTGCCTACACCTTC. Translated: CASSFNAPAAYTF.

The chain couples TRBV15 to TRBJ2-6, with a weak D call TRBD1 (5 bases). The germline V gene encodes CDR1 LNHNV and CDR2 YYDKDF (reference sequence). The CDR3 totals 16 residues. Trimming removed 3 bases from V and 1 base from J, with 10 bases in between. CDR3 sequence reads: CATSSEGVSGANVLTF. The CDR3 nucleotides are TGTGCCACCAGCAGTGAAGGGGTATCTGGGGCCAACGTCCTGACTTTC.

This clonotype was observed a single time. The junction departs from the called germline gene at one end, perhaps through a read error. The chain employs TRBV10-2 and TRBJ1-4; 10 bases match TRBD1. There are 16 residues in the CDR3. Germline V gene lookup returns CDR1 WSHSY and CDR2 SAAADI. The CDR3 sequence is CASSQRQGARYEKLFF. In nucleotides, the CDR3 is TGTGCCAGCAGCCAGAGACAGGGGGCGCGGTACGAAAAACTGTTTTTT.